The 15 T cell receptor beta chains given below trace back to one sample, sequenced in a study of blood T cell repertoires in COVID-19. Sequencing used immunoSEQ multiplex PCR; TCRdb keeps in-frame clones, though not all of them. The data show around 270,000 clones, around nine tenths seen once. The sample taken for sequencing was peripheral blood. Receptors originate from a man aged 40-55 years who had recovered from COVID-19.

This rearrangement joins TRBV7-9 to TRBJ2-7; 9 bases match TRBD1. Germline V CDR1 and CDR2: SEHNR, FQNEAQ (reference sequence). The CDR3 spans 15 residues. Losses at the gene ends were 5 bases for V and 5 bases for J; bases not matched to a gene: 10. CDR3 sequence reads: CASSLRGQGRDEQYF. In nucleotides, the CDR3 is TGTGCCAGCAGCCTCCGTGGACAGGGGCGAGACGAGCAGTACTTC. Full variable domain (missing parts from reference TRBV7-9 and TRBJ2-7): DTGVSQNPRHKITKRGQNVTFRCDPISEHNRLYWYRQTLGQGPEFLTYFQNEAQLEKSRLLSDRFSAERPKGSFSTLEIQRTEQGDSAMYLCASSLRGQGRDEQYFGPGTRLTVT.

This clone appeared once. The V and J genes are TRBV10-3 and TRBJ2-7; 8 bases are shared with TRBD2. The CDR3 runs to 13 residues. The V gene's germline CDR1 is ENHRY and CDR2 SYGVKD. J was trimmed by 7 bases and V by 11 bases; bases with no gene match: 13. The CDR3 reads CASGGGPPEEQYF. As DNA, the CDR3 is TGTGCCTCCGGGGGGGGGCCACCTGAAGAGCAGTACTTC.

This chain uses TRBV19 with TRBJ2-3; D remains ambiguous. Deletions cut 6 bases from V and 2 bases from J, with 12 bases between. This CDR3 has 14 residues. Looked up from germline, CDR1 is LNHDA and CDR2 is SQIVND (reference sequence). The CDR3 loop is CASRTWALTDTQYF. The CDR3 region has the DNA TGTGCCAGTAGAACCTGGGCGCTCACAGATACGCAGTATTTT.

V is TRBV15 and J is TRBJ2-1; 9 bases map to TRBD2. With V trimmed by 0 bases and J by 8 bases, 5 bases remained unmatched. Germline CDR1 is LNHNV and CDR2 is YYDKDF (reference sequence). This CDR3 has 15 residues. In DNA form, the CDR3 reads TGTGCCACCAGCAGAGAGCGGGGGGGCGGGGATGAGCAGTTCTTC. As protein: CATSRERGGGDEQFF.

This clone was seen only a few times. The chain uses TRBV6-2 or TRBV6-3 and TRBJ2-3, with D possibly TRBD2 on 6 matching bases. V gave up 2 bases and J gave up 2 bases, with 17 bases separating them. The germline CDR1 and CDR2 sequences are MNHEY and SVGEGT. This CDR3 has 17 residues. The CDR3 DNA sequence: TGTGCCAGCAGTTACGTGCGGGGCACAGGATTCACAGATACGCAGTATTTT. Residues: CASSYVRGTGFTDTQYF.

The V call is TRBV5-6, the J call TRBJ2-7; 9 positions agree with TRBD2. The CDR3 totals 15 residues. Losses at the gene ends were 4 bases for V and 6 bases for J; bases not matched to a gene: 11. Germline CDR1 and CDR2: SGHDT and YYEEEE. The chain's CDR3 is CASSQKYSGRLEQYF. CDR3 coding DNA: TGTGCCAGCAGCCAAAAATATAGCGGGAGACTCGAGCAGTACTTC.

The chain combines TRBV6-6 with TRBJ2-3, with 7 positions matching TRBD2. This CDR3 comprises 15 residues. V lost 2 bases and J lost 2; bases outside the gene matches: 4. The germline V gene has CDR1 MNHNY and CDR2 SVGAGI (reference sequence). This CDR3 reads CASSYTGGTTDTQYF. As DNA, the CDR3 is TGTGCCAGCAGTTACACGGGAGGAACCACAGATACGCAGTATTTT.

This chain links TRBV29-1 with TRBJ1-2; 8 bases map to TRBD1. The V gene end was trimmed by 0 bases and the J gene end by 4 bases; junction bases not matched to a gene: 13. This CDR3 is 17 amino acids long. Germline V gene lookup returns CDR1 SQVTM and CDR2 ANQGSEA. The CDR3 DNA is TGCAGCGTTGAAGATGCCCGGGCAGGGGGCGTTGGCTATGGCTACACCTTC. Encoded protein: CSVEDARAGGVGYGYTF.

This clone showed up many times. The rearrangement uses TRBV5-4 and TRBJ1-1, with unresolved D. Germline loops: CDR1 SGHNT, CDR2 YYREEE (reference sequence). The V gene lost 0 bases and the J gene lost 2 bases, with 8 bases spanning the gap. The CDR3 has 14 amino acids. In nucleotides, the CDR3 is TGTGCCAGCAGCTTGGAACTGAGAAACACTGAAGCTTTCTTT. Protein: CASSLELRNTEAFF. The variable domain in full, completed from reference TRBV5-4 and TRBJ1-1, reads ETGVTQSPTHLIKTRGQQVTLRCSSQSGHNTVSWYQQALGQGPQFIFQYYREEENGRGNFPPRFSGLQFPNYSSELNVNALELDDSALYLCASSLELRNTEAFFGQGTRLTVV.

The CDR3: CATSKNAGGGGGYTF. DNA of the CDR3: TGTGCCACCAGCAAGAATGCAGGGGGCGGGGGTGGCTACACCTTC. The chain recombines TRBV15 with TRBJ1-2; 8 nucleotides line up with TRBD1. The CDR3 runs 15 residues. The junction had 11 bases not matched to a gene; V was cut back by 4 bases and J by 7 bases. The germline V gene encodes CDR1 LNHNV and CDR2 YYDKDF (reference sequence).

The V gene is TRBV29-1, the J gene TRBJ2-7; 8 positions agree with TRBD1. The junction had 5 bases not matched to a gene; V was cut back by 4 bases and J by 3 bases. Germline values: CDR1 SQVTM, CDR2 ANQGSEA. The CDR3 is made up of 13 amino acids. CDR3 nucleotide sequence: TGCAGCGTTGCCCAGGGGGCCAACTACGAGCAGTACTTC. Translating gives CSVAQGANYEQYF.

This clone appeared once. The CDR3 DNA follows: TGTGCCAGCAGTTTACAGGAATATAGCACAGATACGCAGTATTTT. It encodes CASSLQEYSTDTQYF. V is TRBV27 and J is TRBJ2-3, with no clear D. From germline, CDR1 is MNHEY and CDR2 SMNVEV (reference sequence). The CDR3 is 15 residues long. Between the trimmed V and J ends, which lost 2 bases and 0 bases, there was a span of 9 bases.

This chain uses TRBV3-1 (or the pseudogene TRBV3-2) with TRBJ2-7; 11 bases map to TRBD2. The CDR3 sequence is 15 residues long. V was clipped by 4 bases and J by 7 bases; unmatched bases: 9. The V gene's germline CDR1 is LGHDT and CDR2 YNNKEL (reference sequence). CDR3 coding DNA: TGTGCCAGCAGCCCCCTGACTAGCGGGATCAGAGAGCAGTACTTC. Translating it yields CASSPLTSGIREQYF.

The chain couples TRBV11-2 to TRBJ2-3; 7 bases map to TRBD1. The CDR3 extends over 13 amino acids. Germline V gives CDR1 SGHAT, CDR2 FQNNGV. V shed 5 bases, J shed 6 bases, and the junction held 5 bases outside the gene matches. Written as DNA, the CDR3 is TGTGCCAGCAGCATGAGACAGGGTGATACGCAGTATTTT. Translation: CASSMRQGDTQYF.

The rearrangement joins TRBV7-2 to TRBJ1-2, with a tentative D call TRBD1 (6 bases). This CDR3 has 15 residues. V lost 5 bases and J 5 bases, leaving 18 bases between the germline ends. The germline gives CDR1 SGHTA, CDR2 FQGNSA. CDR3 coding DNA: TGTGCCAGCAGCCGGGTATTGGACAGCTCATATGGCTACACCTTC. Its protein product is CASSRVLDSSYGYTF.